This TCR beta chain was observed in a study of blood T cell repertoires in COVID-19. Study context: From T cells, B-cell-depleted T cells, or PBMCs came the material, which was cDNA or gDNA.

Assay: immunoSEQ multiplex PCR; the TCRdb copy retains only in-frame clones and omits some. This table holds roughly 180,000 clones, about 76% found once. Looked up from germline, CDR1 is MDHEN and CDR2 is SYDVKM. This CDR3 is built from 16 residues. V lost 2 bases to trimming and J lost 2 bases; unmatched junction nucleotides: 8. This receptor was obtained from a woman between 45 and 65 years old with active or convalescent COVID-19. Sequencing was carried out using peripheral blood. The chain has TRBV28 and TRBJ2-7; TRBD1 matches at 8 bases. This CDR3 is CASSLRGQGAPYEQYF. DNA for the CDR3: TGTGCCAGCAGTTTAAGGGGCCAGGGGGCCCCCTACGAGCAGTACTTC.